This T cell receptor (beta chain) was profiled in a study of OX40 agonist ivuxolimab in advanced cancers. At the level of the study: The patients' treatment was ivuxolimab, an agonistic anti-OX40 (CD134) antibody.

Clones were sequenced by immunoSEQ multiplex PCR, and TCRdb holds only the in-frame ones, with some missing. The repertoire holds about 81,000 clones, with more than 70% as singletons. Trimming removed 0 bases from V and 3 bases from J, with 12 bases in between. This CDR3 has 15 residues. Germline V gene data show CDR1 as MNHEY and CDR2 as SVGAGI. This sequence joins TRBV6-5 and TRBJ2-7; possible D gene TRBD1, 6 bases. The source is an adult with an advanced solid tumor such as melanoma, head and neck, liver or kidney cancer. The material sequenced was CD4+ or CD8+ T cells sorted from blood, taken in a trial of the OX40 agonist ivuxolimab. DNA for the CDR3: TGTGCCAGCAGTTACTCCGGGGACACTTTCTACGAGCAGTACTTC. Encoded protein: CASSYSGDTFYEQYF.